The 25 T cell receptor beta chains below were found in one sample sequenced in a study of cytotoxic CD8 clonotypes in ibrutinib-treated CLL (TCRdb year 2021). Library generation was performed with the immunoSEQ multiplex PCR assay. TCRdb holds this immuneACCESS table with in-frame rearrangements only. Some clones are missing; in checked studies, unresolved V genes explain under half, and the rest has no known cause. Recorded for this sample are around 310,000 clones; 80% of them occurred a single time. The ten largest clones add up to more than 6% of the sample. The specimen was PBMCs, collected before ibrutinib treatment. Receptors originate from a human donor with chronic lymphocytic leukemia.

V is TRBV5-5 and J is TRBJ2-2; D call uncertain. The CDR3 runs 16 residues. With 0 bases removed from V and 5 bases from J, the gap between germline ends came to 14 bases. CDR1 SGHKS and CDR2 YYEKEE come from the germline V gene (reference sequence). The CDR3: CASSLGPTQTTGELFF. For the CDR3, the DNA is TGTGCCAGCAGCTTGGGACCTACTCAAACGACCGGGGAGCTGTTTTTT. Variable domain in full (rest from reference TRBV5-5 and TRBJ2-2): DAGVTQSPTHLIKTRGQQVTLRCSPISGHKSVSWYQQVLGQGPQFIFQYYEKEERGRGNFPDRFSARQFPNYSSELNVNALLLGDSALYLCASSLGPTQTTGELFFGEGSRLTVL.

The chain combines TRBV5-4 with TRBJ2-2; TRBD1 is a possible D gene (6 bases). In germline, CDR1 is SGHNT, CDR2 YYREEE (reference sequence). This CDR3 is 15 amino acids long. The V and J ends lost 3 bases and 4 bases respectively, with 13 bases between them. CDR3 nucleotides: TGTGCCAGCAGCTGGGGACATGGGAGCACCGGGGAGCTGTTTTTT. Translating gives CASSWGHGSTGELFF.

The CDR3 sequence: CATSRGLAGGEQFF. The DNA for the CDR3 is TGTGCCACCAGCAGGGGACTAGCGGGAGGTGAGCAGTTCTTC. The chain recombines TRBV15 with TRBJ2-1, with 15 bases aligning to TRBD2. There are 14 residues in the CDR3. After removal of 3 bases from V and 9 bases from J, the junction contained 0 bases not matched to a gene. Germline V lookup: CDR1 LNHNV, CDR2 YYDKDF (reference sequence).

The J gene is TRBJ2-7, the V gene TRBV5-4, with D unclear. The CDR3 is 13 amino acids. V was trimmed by 0 bases and J by 6 bases, leaving 10 bases between them. Germline lookup yields CDR1 SGHNT and CDR2 YYREEE (reference sequence). The CDR3 here is CASSLDGFLEQYF. CDR3 nucleotides: TGTGCCAGCAGCTTGGACGGTTTTCTCGAGCAGTACTTC.

V gene TRBV5-1 combines with J gene TRBJ2-6; D ambiguous. The CDR3 contains 16 residues. V was trimmed by 3 bases and J by 0 bases, leaving 10 bases between them. The germline V gene encodes CDR1 SGHRS and CDR2 YFSETQ. Here the CDR3 reads CASSSEPSSGANVLTF. DNA of the CDR3: TGCGCCAGCAGCTCGGAACCCAGCTCTGGGGCCAACGTCCTGACTTTC. The whole variable domain, remainder taken from reference TRBV5-1 and TRBJ2-6, is KAGVTQTPRYLIKTRGQQVTLSCSPISGHRSVSWYQQTPGQGLQFLFEYFSETQRNKGNFPGRFSGRQFSNSRSEMNVSTLELGDSALYLCASSSEPSSGANVLTFGAGSRLTVL.

Concerning this clone itself: The junction departs from the called germline gene at one end, perhaps through a read error. The rearrangement joins TRBV7-7 to TRBJ2-3; 13 bases are shared with TRBD2. Germline CDR1 SSHAT, CDR2 FNYEAQ (reference sequence). The CDR3 covers 15 residues. The CDR3, as DNA: TGTGCTAGCAGCACAGGACTAGCGGGAGCAGATACGCAGTATTTT. It encodes CASSTGLAGADTQYF.

The chain is built from TRBV2 and TRBJ2-1; 9 nucleotides match TRBD2. The CDR3 covers 14 residues. CDR1 is SNHLY, CDR2 FYNNEI, per germline. V lost 7 bases, J lost 10 bases, and 11 bases stayed unmatched. Written as DNA, the CDR3 is TGTGCCAGCATGGGGCTAGCGGGGATGGGGGAGCAGTTCTTC. It is translated as CASMGLAGMGEQFF.

This chain uses TRBV5-4 with TRBJ1-1, with a possible D match to TRBD1 (6 bases). Germline CDR1 and CDR2: SGHNT and YYREEE (reference sequence). V was clipped by 0 bases and J by 7 bases, with 16 bases between them. The CDR3 spans 15 residues. In nucleotides, the CDR3 is TGTGCCAGCAGCTTGGCCTTTGGACAGAACTTTGAAGCTTTCTTT. The encoded protein is CASSLAFGQNFEAFF.

The chain links TRBV6-5 to TRBJ2-7; D gene uncertain. This CDR3 has 12 amino acids. The V gene lost 6 bases and the J gene lost 3 bases, with 9 bases spanning the gap. CDR1 is MNHEY and CDR2 is SVGAGI in the germline V gene. CDR3 region: CASRTLGYEQYF. As DNA, the CDR3 is TGTGCCAGCAGGACGCTAGGCTACGAGCAGTACTTC.

This chain links TRBV7-2 with TRBJ1-5, with D tentatively TRBD1 (5 bases). CDR3 length: 13 residues. V lost 4 bases to trimming and J lost 6 bases, with 10 bases between them. Germline assignment: CDR1 SGHTA and CDR2 FQGNSA. CDR3: CASSYSGGQPQHF. The CDR3 DNA is TGTGCCAGCAGCTATTCGGGGGGTCAGCCCCAGCATTTT.

The rearrangement joins TRBV28 to TRBJ2-7; 12 bases fit TRBD2. The junction had 7 bases not matched to a gene; V was cut back by 7 bases and J by 6 bases. From germline, CDR1 is MDHEN and CDR2 SYDVKM. The CDR3 runs 14 residues. The CDR3 bases are TGTGCCAGCATAAGCTCACTAGCGGGAGGCGAGCAGTACTTC. This gives the protein CASISSLAGGEQYF. Based on the CDR3 plus reference TRBV28 and TRBJ2-7, the full variable domain is DVKVTQSSRYLVKRTGEKVFLECVQDMDHENMFWYRQDPGLGLRLIYFSYDVKMKEKGDIPEGYSVSREKKERFSLILESASTNQTSMYLCASISSLAGGEQYFGPGTRLTVT.

V usage is TRBV9 and J usage is TRBJ2-3; possible D gene TRBD2, 7 bases. Germline V gives CDR1 SGDLS, CDR2 YYNGEE. The CDR3 length is 14 residues. V was pared by 1 base and J by 6 bases, with 12 bases between. CDR3 loop: CASSVTGGKDTQYF. CDR3 coding DNA: TGTGCCAGCAGCGTAACGGGGGGCAAGGATACGCAGTATTTT. The full variable domain, with the rest looked up from reference TRBV9 and TRBJ2-3, is DSGVTQTPKHLITATGQRVTLRCSPRSGDLSVYWYQQSLDQGLQFLIQYYNGEERAKGNILERFSAQQFPDLHSELNLSSLELGDSALYFCASSVTGGKDTQYFGPGTRLTVL.

V gene TRBV5-1 combines with J gene TRBJ2-7; 8 bases match TRBD2. The CDR3 is made up of 14 amino acids. With 3 bases clipped from V and 6 bases from J, the junction kept 8 bases outside the gene matches. The germline V gene encodes CDR1 SGHRS and CDR2 YFSETQ. As DNA, the CDR3 is TGCGCCAGCAGCTCTTCTAGCGGGCCCAGCGAGCAGTACTTC. It is translated as CASSSSSGPSEQYF.

The V call is TRBV28, the J call TRBJ2-1, with D perhaps matching TRBD2 (5 bases). Per germline, CDR1 MDHEN and CDR2 SYDVKM. CDR3 length: 16 residues. Trimming pared 2 bases from V and 7 bases from J, leaving 18 bases between. The CDR3 protein is CASSLLGSGFINEQFF. The CDR3 bases are TGTGCCAGCAGTTTACTGGGTTCGGGATTTATTAATGAGCAGTTCTTC.

This chain joins TRBV7-9 and TRBJ2-5; weak D call: TRBD1 (6 bases). This CDR3 has 15 amino acids. Germline CDR1 SEHNR, CDR2 FQNEAQ (reference sequence). V lost 3 bases to trimming and J lost 3 bases, with 14 bases between them. The CDR3 nucleotides are TGTGCCAGCAGCTTTTTACAGGGTGGGAAAGAGACCCAGTACTTC. Protein product: CASSFLQGGKETQYF.

The chain employs TRBV5-5 and TRBJ2-1; tentative D call: TRBD2 (6 bases). The germline V gene encodes CDR1 SGHKS and CDR2 YYEKEE (reference sequence). The length of the CDR3 is 13 residues. Trimming cost V 0 bases and J 16 bases, with 17 bases left between them. CDR3 residues: CASSLASSAFQFF. The CDR3 nucleotides read TGTGCCAGCAGCTTGGCGTCTAGCGCTTTTCAATTCTTC. The complete variable domain, with remaining parts taken from reference TRBV5-5 and TRBJ2-1, reads DAGVTQSPTHLIKTRGQQVTLRCSPISGHKSVSWYQQVLGQGPQFIFQYYEKEERGRGNFPDRFSARQFPNYSSELNVNALLLGDSALYLCASSLASSAFQFFGPGTRLTVL.

This clone was counted between two and nine times. J is TRBJ2-7 and V is TRBV27; D might be TRBD2 (5 bases). The germline CDR1 and CDR2 sequences are MNHEY and SMNVEV (reference sequence). There are 19 residues in the CDR3. Trimming cost V 0 bases and J 6 bases, with 27 bases left between them. The CDR3 nucleotides are TGTGCCAGCAGTTTATCGGTCCGGGGAGAAGGTCTCCTTAGAGGCGAGCAGTACTTC. Its translation: CASSLSVRGEGLLRGEQYF.

The chain combines TRBV7-9 with TRBJ2-7; D is unresolved. The CDR3 consists of 12 residues. Trimming left V 2 bases short and J 5 bases short, with 7 bases between. CDR1 is SEHNR and CDR2 is FQNEAQ in the germline V gene (reference sequence). CDR3 bases: TGTGCCAGCAGCTTATTTGTCCACGAGCAGTACTTC. It yields the protein CASSLFVHEQYF. Full variable domain (missing parts from reference TRBV7-9 and TRBJ2-7): DTGVSQNPRHKITKRGQNVTFRCDPISEHNRLYWYRQTLGQGPEFLTYFQNEAQLEKSRLLSDRFSAERPKGSFSTLEIQRTEQGDSAMYLCASSLFVHEQYFGPGTRLTVT.

This clone was detected only a few times. This chain joins TRBV19 and TRBJ2-4; D is possibly TRBD1 or TRBD2 (6 bases each). The CDR3 contains 16 residues. The germline V gene has CDR1 LNHDA and CDR2 SQIVND (reference sequence). Trimming cost V 3 bases and J 1 base, with 13 bases left between them. Here the CDR3 reads CASSITRRGAKNIQYF. CDR3 coding DNA: TGTGCCAGTAGTATCACAAGGAGGGGGGCCAAAAACATTCAGTACTTC. Full variable domain (rest looked up from reference TRBV19 and TRBJ2-4): DGGITQSPKYLFRKEGQNVTLSCEQNLNHDAMYWYRQDPGQGLRLIYYSQIVNDFQKGDIAEGYSVSREKKESFPLTVTSAQKNPTAFYLCASSITRRGAKNIQYFGAGTRLSVL.

V gene TRBV27 combines with J gene TRBJ2-7; D possibly matches TRBD1 or TRBD2 (7 bases each). Trimming cost V 3 bases and J 6 bases, with 9 bases left between them. The CDR3 spans 12 residues. Germline V gene sequence: CDR1 MNHEY, CDR2 SMNVEV (reference sequence). This CDR3 reads CASSFRGGEQYF. The CDR3 bases are TGTGCCAGCAGTTTCAGGGGGGGCGAGCAGTACTTC.

The chain joins TRBV4-3 to TRBJ2-2; possibly TRBD1 for D (5 bases). Trimming left V 1 base short and J 6 bases short, with 15 bases between. Germline V gives CDR1 LGHNA, CDR2 YSLEER. This CDR3 contains 16 residues. The CDR3 is CASSQARQKGSGELFF. DNA of the CDR3: TGCGCCAGCAGCCAAGCAAGACAGAAAGGGTCCGGGGAGCTGTTTTTT.

This chain joins TRBV15 and TRBJ2-7, with D tentatively TRBD1 (6 bases). The V gene lost 0 bases and the J gene lost 6 bases, with 12 bases spanning the gap. Germline-derived CDR1 and CDR2 are LNHNV and YYDKDF (reference sequence). The CDR3 is 14 amino acids. This CDR3 reads CATSREGQGREQYF. CDR3 coding DNA: TGTGCCACCAGCAGAGAGGGCCAGGGGCGCGAGCAGTACTTC.

The chain couples TRBV7-9 to TRBJ1-3; no clear D gene. Per germline, CDR1 SEHNR and CDR2 FQNEAQ (reference sequence). Trimming removed 1 base at V and 3 bases at J, with 7 bases between. This CDR3 spans 14 amino acids. CDR3 region: CASSLGGLGNTIYF. In nucleotides, the CDR3 is TGTGCCAGCAGCTTAGGAGGGCTTGGAAACACCATATATTTT.

This rearrangement joins TRBV5-4 to TRBJ1-4; D not certain. CDR3 length: 16 residues. The germline CDR1 and CDR2 sequences are SGHNT and YYREEE (reference sequence). The V end lost 0 bases, the J end lost 7 bases, and 16 bases lay between the germline ends. CDR3 in DNA: TGTGCCAGCAGCTTGGCCCGAGGGAGAGGGTTTGAAAAACTGTTTTTT. Its protein product is CASSLARGRGFEKLFF.

This chain joins TRBV7-6 and TRBJ2-1, with 10 bases lining up with TRBD2. From germline, CDR1 is SGHVS and CDR2 FNYEAQ. This CDR3 is 21 amino acids long. The V gene end was trimmed by 2 bases and the J gene end by 4 bases; junction bases not matched to a gene: 20. CDR3 loop: CASSLLAGVNPQNPPYNEQFF. The DNA of the CDR3 is TGTGCCAGCAGCTTACTAGCGGGAGTGAACCCCCAGAATCCCCCTTACAATGAGCAGTTCTTC.